The 13 T cell receptor beta chains below all came from one sample that was sequenced in a study of blood T cell repertoires in COVID-19. TCRdb keeps only in-frame clones here, not all; method: immunoSEQ multiplex PCR. The data hold about 300,000 clones, with nearly 90% observed a single time. Sequencing was performed on peripheral blood. All receptors derive from a woman in her 30s with COVID-19, enrolled during active disease.

This clone was seen once. In DNA, the CDR3 is TGTGCCAGCAGCCAATTTGGCGGGTCCAATCAGCCCCAGCATTTT. It specifies CASSQFGGSNQPQHF. The rearrangement joins TRBV16 to TRBJ1-5; D is undetermined. The CDR3 extends over 15 amino acids. The germline CDR1 and CDR2 sequences are KGHSY and FQNENV. Trimming pared 1 base from V and 3 bases from J, leaving 10 bases between.

This chain uses TRBV6-2 or TRBV6-3 with TRBJ2-2, with TRBD2 matching 8 bases. V dropped 2 bases and J dropped 1; count of bases not matched to a gene: 12. The CDR3 runs to 19 residues. Germline CDR1 is MNHEY and CDR2 is SVGEGT. The CDR3, as DNA: TGTGCCAGCAGTTACCCCCGAGTTCGGGGGGGGCAGAACACCGGGGAGCTGTTTTTT. Protein sequence: CASSYPRVRGGQNTGELFF.

CDR3 region: CASSFRRGQGAISVFF. The CDR3 DNA is TGTGCCAGTAGCTTCCGTAGGGGACAGGGGGCGATATCTGTGTTTTTT. The genes are TRBV19 and TRBJ1-4; 12 nucleotides align to TRBD1. The CDR3 sequence is 16 residues long. Looked up from germline, CDR1 is LNHDA and CDR2 is SQIVND (reference sequence). After removal of 6 bases from V and 15 bases from J, the junction contained 17 bases not matched to a gene.

The J gene is TRBJ1-2, the V gene TRBV5-5; D is undetermined. The V end was cut by 0 bases, the J end by 8 bases, with 8 bases between. This CDR3 has 12 amino acids. Germline V gene data show CDR1 as SGHKS and CDR2 as YYEKEE (reference sequence). Here the CDR3 reads CASSLDSLGYTF. CDR3 in DNA: TGTGCCAGCAGCTTGGACAGCCTAGGCTACACCTTC.

Only one count was recorded for this clone. The sample has other DNA sequences that encode this CDR3 too. This chain links TRBV5-1 with TRBJ1-1; 9 bases are shared with TRBD1. This CDR3 region has 15 residues. Trimming removed 4 bases from V and 1 base from J; junction bases left unmatched: 5. Germline V gene sequence: CDR1 SGHRS, CDR2 YFSETQ. The CDR3 nucleotides are TGCGCCAGCAGCCTAGAGGGACAGGGGAACACTGAAGCTTTCTTT. This gives the protein CASSLEGQGNTEAFF.

This chain connects TRBV13 to TRBJ2-3; 15 positions agree with TRBD2. Germline V gives CDR1 PRHDT, CDR2 FYEKMQ (reference sequence). This CDR3 spans 19 amino acids. With V trimmed by 4 bases and J by 2 bases, 10 bases remained unmatched. The CDR3 here is CASSSGLAGGPHFTDTQYF. The CDR3 region has the DNA TGTGCCAGCAGCTCCGGACTAGCGGGGGGGCCTCACTTCACAGATACGCAGTATTTT.

The chain joins TRBV7-6 to TRBJ1-1, with TRBD1 matching 9 bases. CDR3 length equals 15 residues. The ends lost 3 bases at V and 2 bases at J; junction bases unmatched: 4. Germline CDR1 reads SGHVS; CDR2 reads FNYEAQ. CDR3 region: CASSLGTGINTEAFF. Here the CDR3 DNA reads TGTGCCAGCAGCTTGGGGACAGGGATTAACACTGAAGCTTTCTTT.

The genes are TRBV9 and TRBJ1-2; no clear D gene. This CDR3 contains 13 residues. Germline loops: CDR1 SGDLS, CDR2 YYNGEE. V was clipped by 0 bases and J by 7 bases, with 10 bases between them. CDR3 in DNA: TGTGCCAGCAGCGTAGAGCCGGGTTTTGGCTACACCTTC. The encoded protein is CASSVEPGFGYTF.

This chain connects TRBV13 to TRBJ1-1; the match to TRBD1 covers 7 bases. The CDR3 contains 13 residues. J gave up 4 bases and V 3 bases, and 2 bases lay outside the gene matches. Germline CDR1 is PRHDT and CDR2 is FYEKMQ (reference sequence). CDR3 bases: TGTGCCAGCAGCTTGGGGACAGCCACTGAAGCTTTCTTT. Its translation is CASSLGTATEAFF. Full variable domain (missing parts from reference TRBV13 and TRBJ1-1): AAGVIQSPRHLIKEKRETATLKCYPIPRHDTVYWYQQGPGQDPQFLISFYEKMQSDKGSIPDRFSAQQFSDYHSELNMSSLELGDSALYFCASSLGTATEAFFGQGTRLTVV.

The chain combines TRBV3-1 (or the pseudogene TRBV3-2) with TRBJ2-3; D gene unclear. Germline CDR1 is LGHDT and CDR2 is YNNKEL (reference sequence). The CDR3 length is 13 residues. Trimming removed 0 bases at V and 10 bases at J, with 11 bases between. The CDR3 bases are TGTGCCAGCAGCCAAGATTGGAGAAATCCGCAGTATTTT. Amino acids: CASSQDWRNPQYF.

The rearrangement links TRBV5-1 to TRBJ1-1; 7 bases map to TRBD1. The V gene's germline CDR1 is SGHRS and CDR2 YFSETQ. V gave up 5 bases and J gave up 2 bases; unmatched junction bases: 6. The CDR3 has 14 residues. The CDR3 sequence is CASSWGTANTEAFF. In DNA form, the CDR3 reads TGCGCCAGCAGTTGGGGGACAGCCAACACTGAAGCTTTCTTT.

The gene calls are TRBV27 and TRBJ1-6; possible D gene TRBD1, 5 bases. CDR3 size: 15 residues. Trimming pared 2 bases from V and 9 bases from J, leaving 14 bases between. Germline V gene sequence: CDR1 MNHEY, CDR2 SMNVEV (reference sequence). CDR3 bases: TGTGCCAGCAGTTTAAAGTGGCAGGGTATTTCACCCCTCCACTTT. Translation gives CASSLKWQGISPLHF.

The V call is TRBV5-4, the J call TRBJ1-6; TRBD1 aligns across 8 bases. V shed 2 bases and J 7 bases; nucleotides not matched to a gene: 2. The CDR3 sequence is 14 residues long. Looked up from germline, CDR1 is SGHNT and CDR2 is YYREEE (reference sequence). The CDR3: CASSFDRGNSPLHF. DNA of the CDR3: TGTGCCAGCAGCTTTGACAGGGGAAATTCACCCCTCCACTTT.